These T cell receptor beta chains were read from a single sample in a study of T cell responses to AZD1222 COVID-19 vaccine. Assay used: immunoSEQ multiplex PCR; TCRdb lists only in-frame clones, some missing. The sample holds about 120,000 clones; around nine tenths are singletons and the top ten take over 2%. The sequences come from peripheral blood, collected 28 days after the second AZD1222 dose. These receptors all come from an adult who received the AZD1222 COVID-19 vaccine. Both conserved end residues are part of each CDR3. A D gene is named only where the DNA matches it firmly. A row's size may be missing; if present it is once, few, many or a size class.

clone_size	d_call	v_call	j_call	cdr3_nt	cdr3_aa
many	TRBD1	TRBV3-1/TRBV3-2	TRBJ1-2	TGTGCCAGCAGTCGACAGGGCGCTAGTGGCTACACCTTC	CASSRQGASGYTF
NA	NA	TRBV30	TRBJ1-1	TGTGCCTGGAGAGAGGAGGGCGGTTGGTTCACTGAAGCTTTCTTT	CAWREEGGWFTEAFF
NA	NA	TRBV5-1	TRBJ1-1	TGCGCCAGCAGCCTTAAAGCGGACACTTTGAACACTGAAGCTTTCTTT	CASSLKADTLNTEAFF
NA	NA	TRBV2	TRBJ2-7	TGTGCCAGCAAGCAACCATTGGAAAGCTCCTACGAGCAGTACTTC	CASKQPLESSYEQYF
NA	NA	TRBV7-2	TRBJ2-5	TGTGCCAGCAGCTTTAGCCCCGGGCGGACTAAAGAGACCCAGTACTTC	CASSFSPGRTKETQYF
NA	TRBD1	TRBV6-5	TRBJ2-7	TGTGCCAGCACACAGGGGGCTTTCTACGAGCAGTACTTC	CASTQGAFYEQYF
NA	NA	TRBV12-5	TRBJ2-7	TGTGCTAGTGGTCCCGGTCTCGGGGTGATATACGAGCAGTACTTC	CASGPGLGVIYEQYF
NA	TRBD1	TRBV19	TRBJ1-5	TGTGCCAGTACGTACAGGGGGAACAATCAGCCCCAGCATTTT	CASTYRGNNQPQHF
NA	NA	TRBV27	TRBJ1-5	TGTGCCAGCAGCAGGGGAGGTCAGCCCCAGCATTTT	CASSRGGQPQHF
NA	NA	TRBV2	TRBJ2-2	TGTGCCAGCAGTGAGAGGCTGACCGGGGAGCTGTTTTTT	CASSERLTGELFF
NA	TRBD1	TRBV19	TRBJ1-2	TGTGCCAGTAGCCCGACAGGGGGAGGAACCAACTATGGCTACACCTTC	CASSPTGGGTNYGYTF
NA	NA	TRBV9	TRBJ1-4	TGTGCCAGCAGCCCACGGCCTGGTAGTGCAACTAATGAAAAACTGTTTTTT	CASSPRPGSATNEKLFF
NA	NA	TRBV7-7	TRBJ1-2	TGTGCTAGCAGCTTAGCTTACGAGGGTGGCTACACCTTC	CASSLAYEGGYTF
NA	NA	TRBV3-1/TRBV3-2	TRBJ1-2	TGTGCCAGCAGGCGCGGGGCGGCTGCTTATGGCTACACCTTC	CASRRGAAAYGYTF
NA	TRBD2	TRBV6-4	TRBJ2-1	TGTGCCAGCAGTGACTCTAGCGGGGGGGCCAATGAGCAGTTCTTC	CASSDSSGGANEQFF
NA	NA	TRBV10-1	TRBJ2-1	TGCGCCAGCAGTGAGGCCGGCAGGGCCTTGCGTCGGGAGCAGTTCTTC	CASSEAGRALRREQFF
once	TRBD1	TRBV5-5	TRBJ1-1	TGTGCCAGCAGCTTGGGCCTACAGGGGGCGCGGACTGAAGCTTTCTTT	CASSLGLQGARTEAFF
once	NA	TRBV7-2	TRBJ1-5	TGTGCCAGCAGTCGAGGCAGTAATCCCGATCAGCCCCAGCATTTT	CASSRGSNPDQPQHF
NA	TRBD2	TRBV6-5	TRBJ2-2	TGTGCCAGCACGCGGGGGGTTAACACCGGGGAGCTGTTTTTT	CASTRGVNTGELFF
NA	TRBD1	TRBV6-4	TRBJ1-1	TGTGCCAGCAGTCCATCTCCGACAGGGAGCTCCATGGGAGCTTTCTTT	CASSPSPTGSSMGAFF
NA	TRBD2	TRBV7-7	TRBJ2-3	TGTGCTAGCAGCTTAGCGACTAGCGGCACAGATACGCAGTATTTT	CASSLATSGTDTQYF
NA	NA	TRBV19	TRBJ1-5	TGTGCCAGTACCCTCGCAGGAGGGTGGGGTCAGCCCCAGCATTTT	CASTLAGGWGQPQHF
NA	TRBD2	TRBV5-1	TRBJ2-7	TGCGCCAGCAGCTATGGACTAGCGGGGGCGTTACTCTACGAGCAGTACTTC	CASSYGLAGALLYEQYF
NA	NA	TRBV4-2	TRBJ2-5	TGTGCCAGCAGCCAAGATGGGGGGGGACAGAAACAAGAGACCCAGTACTTC	CASSQDGGGQKQETQYF
NA	TRBD2	TRBV10-3	TRBJ2-3	TGTGCCGCGGGACTAAGGACGGATACGCAGTATTTT	CAAGLRTDTQYF
NA	TRBD1	TRBV4-1	TRBJ2-7	TGCGCCAGCAGCCAAGAGAGGGGGCTAAGCTCCTACGAGCAGTACTTC	CASSQERGLSSYEQYF
NA	NA	TRBV10-1	TRBJ2-7	TGCGCCAGCTCATCGGCAGCCTCCTACGAGCAGTACTTC	CASSSAASYEQYF
once	NA	TRBV29-1	TRBJ2-7	TGCAGCGTTGAAGAAACCTACGAGCAGTACTTC	CSVEETYEQYF
NA	NA	TRBV6-2/TRBV6-3	TRBJ1-2	TGTGCCAGCAGTTATGGGGGAAACTATGGCTACACCTTC	CASSYGGNYGYTF
NA	TRBD1	TRBV4-2	TRBJ1-6	TGTGCCAGCAGCAACCGACAGGGTAATAATTCACCCCTCCACTTT	CASSNRQGNNSPLHF
once	NA	TRBV10-3	TRBJ2-5	TGTGCCATCAGTGACCGGGGCCAAGGAGAGACCCAGTACTTC	CAISDRGQGETQYF
NA	TRBD1	TRBV10-2	TRBJ2-5	TGCGCCAGCAGTGAGATCCGGGACAGAAAGACCCAGTACTTC	CASSEIRDRKTQYF
NA	NA	TRBV7-2	TRBJ1-1	TGTGCCAGCAGCTTGAGACCGGGGGTTGAAGCTTTCTTT	CASSLRPGVEAFF
NA	NA	TRBV6-6	TRBJ1-5	TGTGCCAGCAGCATCATCGCTAGCAATCAGCCCCAGCATTTT	CASSIIASNQPQHF
NA	NA	TRBV7-8	TRBJ1-3	TGTGCCAGCAGCTTATCATCTGGAGGGACTGGAAACACCATATATTTT	CASSLSSGGTGNTIYF
NA	NA	TRBV27	TRBJ2-7	TGTGCCAGCAGTCCCCGAGCAGGGGGGACCTACGAGCAGTACTTC	CASSPRAGGTYEQYF
NA	NA	TRBV3-1/TRBV3-2	TRBJ1-1	TGTGCCAGCAGCCAAACAGGCACTGAAGCTTTCTTT	CASSQTGTEAFF
NA	TRBD1	TRBV27	TRBJ1-2	TGTGCCACCCGCAGGGGGGACCCCTATGGCTACACCTTC	CATRRGDPYGYTF
NA	NA	TRBV6-5	TRBJ2-1	TGCTTACATGGGCCCCTCCATGAGCAGTTCTTC	CLHGPLHEQFF
NA	TRBD1	TRBV11-2	TRBJ1-6	TGTGCCAGCAGTAGGACAGGGGGCTATAATTCACCCCTCCACTTT	CASSRTGGYNSPLHF
NA	NA	TRBV6-4	TRBJ2-3	TGTGCCAGCAGTGATGAGGCTAGCGGCACAGATACGCAGTATTTT	CASSDEASGTDTQYF